This is a list of T cell receptor beta chains from one sample in a study of blood T cells in healthy people across ages. TCRdb itself ran the 5' RACE reads through MiXCR, one entry per CDR3 protein. The top ten hold around an eighth of the sample, which has hundreds of thousands of distinct CDR3 sequences, around 48% seen once. The sequencing sample was made of blood. The origin of the receptors is a man aged 25 to 45 in good health. CDR3s include the opening cysteine and the closing phenylalanine or tryptophan. The D gene is left open where the match is weak. Part of the rows lack a size; the others show once, few, many or a class for expanded clones.

J | length | D | size | V | CDR3 | DNA
TRBJ2-5 | 14 | . | few | TRBV28 | CASSLEGSVETQYF | TGTGCCAGCAGTTTAGAGGGGAGCGTGGAGACCCAGTACTTC
TRBJ2-3 | 14 | . | . | TRBV7-2 | CASSRDLSTDTQYF | TGTGCCAGCAGCAGGGACCTGAGCACAGATACGCAGTATTTT
TRBJ2-7 | 16 | TRBD2 | . | TRBV7-9 | CASSLGGGAFINEQYF | TGTGCCAGCAGCTTGGGCGGGGGGGCCTTCATCAATGAGCAGTACTTC
TRBJ1-5 | 15 | . | few | TRBV12-3/TRBV12-4 | CASSPDGGRGQPQHF | TGTGCCAGCAGTCCGGACGGGGGGCGAGGGCAGCCCCAGCATTTT
TRBJ2-3 | 16 | . | . | TRBV4-2 | CASSLGGEDRTDTQYF | TGTGCCAGCAGCCTAGGGGGGGAGGACCGCACAGATACGCAGTATTTT
TRBJ2-3 | 16 | . | . | TRBV3-1 | CASSQERQTNTDTQYF | TGTGCCAGCAGCCAAGAACGGCAGACAAACACAGATACGCAGTATTTT
TRBJ1-3 | 15 | . | . | TRBV5-1 | CASSRSREIGNTIYF | TGCGCCAGCAGCCGTTCTCGGGAAATCGGAAACACCATATATTTT
TRBJ2-3 | 16 | . | . | TRBV11-3 | CASSLGDRISTDTQYF | TGTGCCAGCAGCTTGGGAGACAGGATTAGCACAGATACGCAGTATTTT
TRBJ2-7 | 18 | . | few | TRBV5-5 | CASSLAFGPGTASYEQYF | .
TRBJ2-7 | 15 | . | once | TRBV9 | CASSVAGGWGYEQYF | TGTGCCAGCAGCGTAGCCGGCGGGTGGGGATACGAGCAGTACTTC
TRBJ2-3 | 15 | TRBD2 | . | TRBV6-2/TRBV6-3 | CASALAGELTDTQYF | TGTGCCAGCGCATTAGCGGGGGAGTTAACAGATACGCAGTATTTT
TRBJ2-7 | 17 | TRBD2 | few | TRBV4-2 | CASSQQAGAGGSYEQYF | TGTGCCAGCAGCCAGCAGGCCGGAGCGGGGGGTTCCTACGAGCAGTACTTC
TRBJ2-4 | 18 | TRBD2 | once | TRBV9 | CASSVGLAGAPAKNIQYF | TGTGCCAGCAGCGTAGGGTTAGCGGGGGCCCCTGCCAAAAACATTCAGTACTTC
TRBJ2-3 | 15 | . | . | TRBV3-1 | CASGQGINRADTQYF | TGTGCCAGCGGCCAAGGAATAAACAGAGCAGATACGCAGTATTTT
TRBJ2-3 | 17 | TRBD2 | . | TRBV4-3 | CASSQDTSGGSGDTQYF | TGCGCCAGCAGCCAAGATACTAGCGGGGGGTCAGGAGATACGCAGTATTTT
TRBJ2-4 | 16 | . | . | TRBV12-3/TRBV12-4 | CASSLFDGAGKNIQYF | TGTGCCAGCAGTTTATTCGACGGAGCCGGAAAAAACATTCAGTACTTC
TRBJ2-3 | 18 | TRBD1 | few | TRBV20-1 | CSASGDRVNVGATDTQYF | TGCAGTGCTAGTGGGGACAGGGTTAATGTGGGAGCCACAGATACGCAGTATTTT
TRBJ2-7 | 15 | TRBD2 | few | TRBV4-1 | CASSQVGLAPFEQYF | TGCGCCAGCAGCCAAGTGGGACTAGCCCCTTTCGAGCAGTACTTC
TRBJ2-7 | 15 | . | once | TRBV6-5 | CASSYTGLGDYEQYF | TGTGCCAGCAGTTACACAGGGTTGGGGGACTACGAGCAGTACTTC
TRBJ1-2 | 12 | TRBD1 | few | TRBV5-1 | CASQGDTHGYTF | TGCGCCAGCCAGGGGGATACGCATGGCTACACCTTC
TRBJ2-4 | 13 | TRBD1 | once | TRBV28 | CASRQGQRNIQYF | TGTGCAAGCAGACAGGGTCAGAGAAACATTCAGTACTTC
TRBJ2-1 | 15 | . | many | TRBV20-1 | CSASVAGTDYNEQFF | TGCAGTGCTAGTGTCGCGGGGACAGACTACAATGAGCAGTTCTTC